This paragraph covers one T cell receptor (beta chain) sequence. Its antigen remains unknown. Per the germline V gene, CDR1 is KGHDR and CDR2 is SFDVKD. The CDR3 length is 13 residues. V lost 8 bases to trimming and J lost 7 bases, with 13 bases between them. This sample was included in a study of blood T cells in healthy people across ages. Findings of the study overall: Strong correlation existed between TCR beta diversity and naive T cell percentage.

Primed by a sample-barcoded 5' primer and a J-beta primer mix, a second PCR proceeded for about 7 to 11 cycles. TCRdb re-analysed the 5' RACE reads in MiXCR, keeping a single row per CDR3 protein. The sample holds hundreds of thousands of distinct CDR3 sequences, 49% seen once. The source of this sequence is a woman aged 55-70 years in good health. The sample consisted of blood. This chain links TRBV24-1 with TRBJ2-2; a weak D match, TRBD1 (6 bases). The CDR3 nucleotides are TGTGCCACCACCGATGGGGGCGTCGGGGAGCTGTTTTTT. This encodes CATTDGGVGELFF.